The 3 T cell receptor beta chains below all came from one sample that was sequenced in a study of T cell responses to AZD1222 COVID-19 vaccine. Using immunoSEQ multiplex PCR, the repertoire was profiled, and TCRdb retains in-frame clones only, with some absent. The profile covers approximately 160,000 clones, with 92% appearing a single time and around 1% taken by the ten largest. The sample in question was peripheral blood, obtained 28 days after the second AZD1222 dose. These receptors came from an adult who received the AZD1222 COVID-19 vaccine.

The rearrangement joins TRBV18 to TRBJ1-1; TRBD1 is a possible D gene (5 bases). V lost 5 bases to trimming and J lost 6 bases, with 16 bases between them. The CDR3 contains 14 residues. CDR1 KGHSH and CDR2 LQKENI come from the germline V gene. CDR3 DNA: TGTGCCAGCTCAGTAGGGGCAGCTGTCCCTGAAGCTTTCTTT. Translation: CASSVGAAVPEAFF.

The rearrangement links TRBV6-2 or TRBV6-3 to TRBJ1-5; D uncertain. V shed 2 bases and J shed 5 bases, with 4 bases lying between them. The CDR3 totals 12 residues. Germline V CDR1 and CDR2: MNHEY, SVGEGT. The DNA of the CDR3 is TGTGCCAGCAGTTACCGCTATCAGCCCCAGCATTTT. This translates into CASSYRYQPQHF.

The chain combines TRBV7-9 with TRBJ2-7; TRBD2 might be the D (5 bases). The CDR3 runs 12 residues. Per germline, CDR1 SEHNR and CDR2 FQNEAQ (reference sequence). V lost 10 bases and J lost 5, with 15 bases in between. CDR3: CATSGPGDEQYF. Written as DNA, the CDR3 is TGTGCCACCTCGGGTCCCGGGGACGAGCAGTACTTC.